This T cell receptor beta chain derives from a study of cytomegalovirus exposure and HLA in healthy donors. Study-level findings and limits: It was 160 or so TCR beta chains that were listed as cytomegalovirus-associated. One later analysis, an examination of the roughly 130 validation repertoires, found that first-cohort TCR clusters tended to co-occur in them.

Notes on this clone: Its target is not known.

V dropped 1 base and J dropped 3; count of bases not matched to a gene: 11. The CDR3 has 18 residues. Germline CDR1 is LGHNA and CDR2 is YNFKEQ. This table comes from immunoSEQ multiplex PCR, and its TCRdb copy is limited to in-frame clones, with some not included. The sample carries 110,000 to 150,000 clones, approximately 94% recorded once. The sequencing sample was made of PBMCs. This receptor was obtained from a man aged 18 to 35 in good health and CMV-seropositive. The chain employs TRBV4-2 and TRBJ2-2, with 7 bases fitting TRBD2. As DNA, the CDR3 is TGTGCCAGCAGCCAAGCGAAGACTAGCTTTACGTACACCGGGGAGCTGTTTTTT. Translating gives CASSQAKTSFTYTGELFF.